This T cell receptor beta chain stems from a study of blood T cell repertoires in COVID-19 (dated by TCRdb to 2018 to 2021). For the study in its entirety: Samples from collaborators originated in the United States, Italy and Spain and spanned both the acute and convalescent phases of COVID-19. The material from the prospective study consisted of cDNA or gDNA derived from T cells, B-cell-depleted T cells, or PBMCs. The dataset comprised deeply sampled blood TCRbeta repertoires from subjects exposed to, actively infected with, or recovered from COVID-19. The repertoires were made available in a free public database intended to serve as a resource for research on the immune response to SARS-CoV-2. The samples were drawn from the first 160 participants of the ongoing ImmuneRACE study and from 1,254 subjects provided by 6 global collaborators. A de-identified subject ID, COVID-19 status, age in years and sex were almost always included in the sample metadata. Where available, HLA class I and class II types were obtained from metadata supplied by the sample provider rather than from assay-based typing.

Notes on this clone: Its antigen has not been determined. Base qualities are not provided; no much larger clone lies one nucleotide away.

The immunoSEQ Assay, a bias-controlled multiplex PCR, was used to amplify TCRbeta CDR3 regions from genomic DNA. The paper's processing steps were these. Nucleated cell counts per sample were estimated from amplification of reference gene primers within the assay. To quantify the absolute abundance of each unique TCRbeta CDR3 rearrangement, sequence reads were collapsed and filtered. For each sample, productive Simpson clonality was calculated by taking the square root of Simpson's diversity index across productive rearrangements. In its TCRdb copy, this immuneACCESS table keeps in-frame sequences only and misses some clones. Where compared with another copy, unresolved V genes explain less than half of these, and the others have no known cause. V, J and clone size are those of that table, while D and trimming were read from the DNA. The sample table shows about 160,000 clones, and about 83% are seen once. Roughly 8.4% of the sample rests with the top ten.

The CDR3 holds 13 amino acids from the cysteine to the phenylalanine. Just the 39-base CDR3 DNA is kept, in frame starting at base 1. A distance of 10 bases separates the germline ends of V and J, which lose 0 bases and 8 bases respectively. The germline V gene (reference sequence) gives CDR1 as GTSNPN and CDR2 as SVGIG. Each collaborating institution followed its own protocols to collect whole blood in K2EDTA tubes. For TCRbeta analysis, collaborators shipped samples in one of three forms: frozen whole blood, isolated PBMCs, or DNA extracted from either of those sample types. The investigation overall reported the following: The amount of clinical and demographic metadata varied by source and participant and was provided uncurated.

The TCR was taken from a man between 60 and 75 years old with acute or convalescent COVID-19. The sequence joins TRBV30 to TRBJ1-4; the D segment could be TRBD1, given 6 matching bases. The sequenced material came from peripheral blood. Here is the DNA: TGTGCCTGGAGTGTACGGACAGAAGAAAAACTGTTTTTT. Its protein product is CAWSVRTEEKLFF.